These 30 T cell receptor beta chains came from one sample sequenced in a study of cytomegalovirus exposure and HLA in healthy donors. The repertoire was sequenced with immunoSEQ multiplex PCR; TCRdb's copy has only in-frame clones and lacks some. The repertoire holds 100,000 to 120,000 clones, with roughly 90% as singletons. The source material was PBMCs. The receptor set was obtained from a woman in her 30s in good health and CMV-seropositive.

The V call is TRBV30, the J call TRBJ1-1; 8 bases match TRBD1. The J segment lost 7 bases and the V segment lost 2 bases, leaving 6 bases of the junction unmatched. Germline V gene sequence: CDR1 GTSNPN, CDR2 SVGIG (reference sequence). The CDR3 totals 13 residues. CDR3 residues: CAWSHGTGLEAFF. CDR3 sequence (DNA): TGTGCCTGGAGTCACGGGACAGGACTTGAAGCTTTCTTT.

Note on this clone: One end of the junction varies from germline; a read error may be responsible. The chain carries TRBV28 and TRBJ2-7; 9 nucleotides agree with TRBD2. This CDR3 has 15 residues. Germline values: CDR1 MDHEN, CDR2 SYDVKM. CDR3 in DNA: TGTGCCAGCAGTTTAGACCCGGGACTAGCAGCACTAATGGTCTTC. This gives the protein CASSLDPGLAALMVF.

In nucleotides, the CDR3 is TGTGCCAGCAGTGAACGCGGGGACTTTGAGCAGTTCTTC. Translation: CASSERGDFEQFF. V and J are TRBV6-1 and TRBJ2-1, with D possibly TRBD2 on 6 matching bases. Germline CDR1 MNHNS, CDR2 SASEGT. Trimming took 2 bases from V and 9 from J, leaving 11 bases between them. CDR3 length equals 13 residues.

This chain connects TRBV30 to TRBJ2-1; 9 positions match TRBD2. Germline assignment: CDR1 GTSNPN and CDR2 SVGIG (reference sequence). V shed 4 bases and J 9 bases; nucleotides not matched to a gene: 16. The CDR3 consists of 16 residues. This chain's CDR3 is CAWISTGTSRSIEQFF. The CDR3 DNA follows: TGTGCCTGGATTAGTACCGGGACTAGCCGGAGTATTGAGCAGTTCTTC.

V gene TRBV5-1 combines with J gene TRBJ2-2, with 11 nucleotides matching TRBD1. Per the germline V gene, CDR1 is SGHRS and CDR2 is YFSETQ. The trim removed 5 bases at V and 5 bases at J, leaving 11 bases unmatched. CDR3 size: 17 residues. CDR3 nucleotide sequence: TGCGCCAGCAGTTTCTCAACCGGGACAGGGGGAACCGGGGAGCTGTTTTTT. Its protein is CASSFSTGTGGTGELFF.

The chain is built from TRBV19 and TRBJ2-5; 14 positions match TRBD2. In germline, CDR1 is LNHDA, CDR2 SQIVND (reference sequence). V lost 6 bases and J lost 3; bases outside the gene matches: 3. This CDR3 is 15 amino acids long. The CDR3 DNA reads as TGTGCCAGTAGACCGGGACTAGCGGGAGAAGAGACCCAGTACTTC. It is translated as CASRPGLAGEETQYF.

CDR3 sequence reads: CASSVASTDTQYF. DNA for the CDR3: TGTGCCAGCAGCGTAGCGAGTACAGATACGCAGTATTTT. The chain is built from TRBV9 and TRBJ2-3; D call uncertain. The germline V and J ends were trimmed by 0 bases and 3 bases, with 5 bases remaining between them. The CDR3 has 13 residues. Per germline, CDR1 SGDLS and CDR2 YYNGEE.

V usage is TRBV23-1 and J usage is TRBJ1-2; 11 bases match TRBD1. TRBV23-1 qualifies as an ORF whose function is uncertain. Trimming cost V 5 bases and J 2 bases; bases outside gene matches: 10. The CDR3 is 17 amino acids. CDR3 loop: CASSGGARDRGNYGYTF. CDR3 sequence (DNA): TGCGCCAGCAGTGGTGGGGCCCGGGACAGGGGGAACTATGGCTACACCTTC.

The chain couples TRBV5-6 to TRBJ2-1; D is unresolved. Germline lookup yields CDR1 SGHDT and CDR2 YYEEEE. V gave up 2 bases and J gave up 6 bases, with 6 bases separating them. This CDR3 spans 12 amino acids. The CDR3 DNA reads TGTGCCAGCAGCTTAACGGGCAATGAGCAGTTCTTC. This gives the protein CASSLTGNEQFF. Full variable domain (missing parts from reference TRBV5-6 and TRBJ2-1): DAGVTQSPTHLIKTRGQQVTLRCSPKSGHDTVSWYQQALGQGPQFIFQYYEEEERQRGNFPDRFSGHQFPNYSSELNVNALLLGDSALYLCASSLTGNEQFFGPGTRLTVL.

This chain connects TRBV28 to TRBJ2-1, with a tentative D call TRBD2 (6 bases). The CDR3 has 14 amino acids. CDR1 and CDR2 (germline): MDHEN, SYDVKM. Trimming took 3 bases from V and 7 from J, leaving 13 bases between them. This chain's CDR3 is CASSFRDRGNEQFF. DNA of the CDR3: TGTGCCAGCAGTTTTCGGGACCGGGGGAATGAGCAGTTCTTC.

The genes are TRBV9 and TRBJ2-3; TRBD2 might be the D (6 bases). V was trimmed by 0 bases and J by 2 bases, leaving 13 bases between them. Per germline, CDR1 SGDLS and CDR2 YYNGEE. The CDR3 has 16 amino acids. As DNA, the CDR3 is TGTGCCAGCAGCGTAGGTATTAGCGGATTCACAGATACGCAGTATTTT. This translates into CASSVGISGFTDTQYF.

This rearrangement joins TRBV10-3 to TRBJ1-5; weak D call: TRBD1 (6 bases). V was cut by 6 bases and J by 5 bases, with 14 bases left in between. Germline V gene data show CDR1 as ENHRY and CDR2 as SYGVKD. The CDR3 consists of 14 residues. DNA of the CDR3: TGTGCCATCAGCCTGGGGGGGGGCGATCAGCCCCAGCATTTT. As protein: CAISLGGGDQPQHF.

V and J are TRBV5-1 and TRBJ2-7, with a tentative D call TRBD1 (5 bases). This CDR3 is 13 amino acids long. Germline loops: CDR1 SGHRS, CDR2 YFSETQ. V was trimmed by 5 bases and J by 4 bases, leaving 13 bases between them. CDR3 nucleotide sequence: TGCGCCAGCAGGGACCTGGACAAATACGAGCAGTACTTC. Its translation: CASRDLDKYEQYF.

This sequence joins TRBV7-2 and TRBJ2-5; the match to TRBD2 covers 9 bases. This CDR3 spans 16 amino acids. Losses at the gene ends were 5 bases for V and 1 base for J; bases not matched to a gene: 8. Per germline, CDR1 SGHTA and CDR2 FQGNSA. Here the CDR3 DNA reads TGTGCCAGCAGCCCCGGGGGTAGCGGGAGCCAAGAGACCCAGTACTTC. This encodes CASSPGGSGSQETQYF.

The rearrangement links TRBV5-1 to TRBJ2-6, with D possibly TRBD1 on 6 matching bases. Germline loops: CDR1 SGHRS, CDR2 YFSETQ. The length of the CDR3 is 16 residues. V lost 4 bases and J lost 0, with 11 bases in between. Here the CDR3 reads CASSQDSRSGANVLTF. The DNA for the CDR3 is TGCGCCAGCAGCCAGGACAGCCGCTCTGGGGCCAACGTCCTGACTTTC.

The rearrangement joins TRBV7-3 to TRBJ2-3; TRBD2 agrees at 10 bases. CDR3 size: 18 residues. J was trimmed by 6 bases and V by 0 bases; bases with no gene match: 12. From germline, CDR1 is SGHTA and CDR2 FQGTGA. CDR3 nucleotide sequence: TGTGCCAGCAGCTTAACGAGGTCTAGCGGGAGTTCGGGGGATACGCAGTATTTT. This codes for CASSLTRSSGSSGDTQYF. Based on the CDR3 plus reference TRBV7-3 and TRBJ2-3, the full variable domain is GAGVSQTPSNKVTEKGKYVELRCDPISGHTALYWYRQSLGQGPEFLIYFQGTGAADDSGLPNDRFFAVRPEGSVSTLKIQRTERGDSAVYLCASSLTRSSGSSGDTQYFGPGTRLTVL.

Details on this clone: The same CDR3 is also encoded by other DNA sequences in this sample. V and J are TRBV11-2 and TRBJ2-5; tentatively, D is TRBD2 (6 bases). The CDR3 covers 13 residues. From germline, CDR1 is SGHAT and CDR2 FQNNGV. V was cut by 1 base and J by 4 bases, with 7 bases left in between. The CDR3 bases are TGTGCCAGCAGCTTAGGGCGGGGAGAGACCCAGTACTTC. It is translated as CASSLGRGETQYF.

The chain carries TRBV6-1 and TRBJ2-3, with 9 bases fitting TRBD1. Trimming cost V 4 bases and J 2 bases; bases outside gene matches: 1. The CDR3 sequence is 14 residues long. Germline V gene lookup returns CDR1 MNHNS and CDR2 SASEGT. The CDR3 nucleotides are TGTGCCAGCAGTGGACAGGGGGACACAGATACGCAGTATTTT. Protein sequence: CASSGQGDTDTQYF.

The rearrangement joins TRBV4-3 to TRBJ2-5; D gene ambiguous. The germline CDR1 and CDR2 sequences are LGHNA and YSLEER. Trimming removed 2 bases from V and 5 bases from J, with 21 bases in between. The CDR3 is 17 amino acids. The CDR3 reads CASSQTLGGLSRETQYF. The CDR3 region has the DNA TGCGCCAGCAGCCAAACTTTGGGTGGGCTATCCAGGGAGACCCAGTACTTC.

This chain joins TRBV7-3 and TRBJ2-2; maybe TRBD2 (5 bases). Trimming left V 4 bases short and J 0 bases short, with 12 bases between. Per the germline V gene, CDR1 is SGHTA and CDR2 is FQGTGA. The CDR3 is 16 residues long. The CDR3 spells CASSSGSAANTGELFF. Here the CDR3 DNA reads TGTGCCAGCAGCTCGGGGAGCGCAGCGAACACCGGGGAGCTGTTTTTT.

The chain uses TRBV9 and TRBJ2-1, with D unclear. Germline CDR1 and CDR2: SGDLS and YYNGEE. Between the trimmed V and J ends, which lost 4 bases and 7 bases, there was a span of 9 bases. The CDR3 is made up of 12 amino acids. The CDR3 spells CASSPRVNEQFF. For the CDR3, the DNA is TGTGCCAGCAGCCCAAGAGTGAATGAGCAGTTCTTC. Filled out from reference TRBV9 and TRBJ2-1, the complete variable domain reads DSGVTQTPKHLITATGQRVTLRCSPRSGDLSVYWYQQSLDQGLQFLIQYYNGEERAKGNILERFSAQQFPDLHSELNLSSLELGDSALYFCASSPRVNEQFFGPGTRLTVL.

This clone was found a few times. This rearrangement joins TRBV9 to TRBJ2-1; D is perhaps TRBD2 (5 bases). The CDR3 contains 16 residues. V was trimmed by 4 bases and J by 0 bases, leaving 14 bases between them. Germline lookup yields CDR1 SGDLS and CDR2 YYNGEE. The CDR3 nucleotides read TGTGCCAGCAGCCCCCGGCAGCGGAGCTCCTACAATGAGCAGTTCTTC. Translating gives CASSPRQRSSYNEQFF.

This chain links TRBV5-1 with TRBJ2-1; a possible D gene is TRBD1 (7 bases). The V and J ends lost 2 bases and 13 bases respectively, with 16 bases between them. CDR1 SGHRS and CDR2 YFSETQ come from the germline V gene. CDR3 length: 13 amino acids. CDR3 amino acids: CASSFLAGGSQFF. The CDR3, as DNA: TGCGCCAGCAGCTTTCTAGCAGGGGGGAGTCAGTTCTTC. Looking up the rest from reference TRBV5-1 and TRBJ2-1 gives the full variable domain: KAGVTQTPRYLIKTRGQQVTLSCSPISGHRSVSWYQQTPGQGLQFLFEYFSETQRNKGNFPGRFSGRQFSNSRSEMNVSTLELGDSALYLCASSFLAGGSQFFGPGTRLTVL.

The rearrangement uses TRBV27 and TRBJ2-1; 12 nucleotides align to TRBD2. V was pared by 5 bases and J by 3 bases, with 8 bases of the junction left unmatched. Germline V lookup: CDR1 MNHEY, CDR2 SMNVEV (reference sequence). This CDR3 is 17 amino acids long. This chain's CDR3 is CASSPRTSGVVYNEQFF. The CDR3 bases are TGTGCCAGCAGTCCGCGGACTAGCGGGGTCGTCTACAATGAGCAGTTCTTC.

There are a few counts of this clone. The chain uses TRBV19 and TRBJ1-2, with a possible D match to TRBD1 (5 bases). Germline V CDR1 and CDR2: LNHDA, SQIVND (reference sequence). With 1 base removed from V and 1 base from J, the gap between germline ends came to 19 bases. CDR3 length: 18 residues. CDR3 bases: TGTGCCAGTAGTATAGCGGCCGGACCAGGGTGGCGTAACTATGGCTACACCTTC. Its protein is CASSIAAGPGWRNYGYTF.

V gene TRBV4-3 combines with J gene TRBJ2-3; TRBD2 aligns across 11 bases. The V and J ends lost 4 bases and 2 bases, in that order; junction bases with no gene match: 8. This CDR3 has 17 residues. Germline CDR1 reads LGHNA; CDR2 reads YSLEER. The CDR3 is CASSRVSSGGSTDTQYF. DNA for the CDR3: TGCGCCAGCAGCCGCGTATCTAGCGGGGGGTCCACAGATACGCAGTATTTT.

This clone was counted only a few times. This sequence joins TRBV27 and TRBJ1-5; D possibly corresponds to TRBD1 (5 bases). Germline loops: CDR1 MNHEY, CDR2 SMNVEV (reference sequence). Trimming pared 8 bases from V and 1 base from J, leaving 12 bases between. The CDR3 length is 14 residues. The CDR3 reads CASGQGLSNQPQHF. The CDR3 DNA follows: TGTGCCAGCGGCCAGGGACTGAGCAATCAGCCCCAGCATTTT.

This sequence joins TRBV13 and TRBJ2-5, with D possibly TRBD2 on 5 matching bases. The CDR3 extends over 16 amino acids. The V gene lost 1 base and the J gene lost 4 bases, with 16 bases spanning the gap. From germline, CDR1 is PRHDT and CDR2 FYEKMQ (reference sequence). CDR3: CASSLERTEGVETQYF. The DNA for the CDR3 is TGTGCCAGCAGCTTAGAGCGGACTGAGGGTGTAGAGACCCAGTACTTC.

The chain recombines TRBV12-5 with TRBJ1-4, with TRBD1 matching over 7 bases. The CDR3 runs 17 residues. Germline V lookup: CDR1 LGHNT, CDR2 FRNRAP. Losses at the gene ends were 4 bases for V and 5 bases for J; bases not matched to a gene: 13. The CDR3 sequence is CASGSSFSTGTNEKLFF. Here the CDR3 DNA reads TGTGCTAGTGGTTCATCGTTCTCGACAGGGACAAATGAAAAACTGTTTTTT.

The J gene is TRBJ2-7, the V gene TRBV6-1, with TRBD1 identical over 7 bases. V shed 1 base and J 5 bases; nucleotides not matched to a gene: 5. This CDR3 has 14 residues. Germline CDR1 reads MNHNS; CDR2 reads SASEGT. The CDR3 nucleotides read TGTGCCAGCAGTGAAGTCTACAGGGGCGACGAGCAGTACTTC. It codes for CASSEVYRGDEQYF.